This T cell receptor (beta chain) was profiled in a study of blood T cells in healthy people across ages. The CDR3 spans 11 residues. Germline CDR1 is MNHEY and CDR2 is SMNVEV (reference sequence). V lost 6 bases to trimming and J lost 4 bases, with 5 bases between them. For the second PCR, which ran for about 7 to 11 cycles, a sample-barcoded 5' primer and a J-beta primer mix were used. TCRdb recomputed calls from the 5' RACE reads with MiXCR, one row per CDR3 protein. The table records 750,000 to 950,000 distinct CDR3 sequences, 20% to 30% of them present only once. This clonotype was detected only a few times. What it binds is not known. Broader study findings: Long-lived donors carried more naive CD4+ cells and greater diversity than aged donors.

Separately, the same data were catalogued under a study of T cells of mothers and their children. That source adds: Study donors consisted of a few healthy Caucasian mothers and their six children. Among related mother-child pairs, overlap was slightly higher than in unrelated pairs, though not significantly. Researchers found no T cell clones that were persistent and microchimeric.

The clonotype was recovered from a boy under 18 in good health. The V and J genes are TRBV27 and TRBJ2-3; the D is unclear. The sample taken for sequencing was blood. DNA of the CDR3: TGTGCCAGCAGATTCTCAGATACGCAGTATTTT. This gives the protein CASRFSDTQYF.